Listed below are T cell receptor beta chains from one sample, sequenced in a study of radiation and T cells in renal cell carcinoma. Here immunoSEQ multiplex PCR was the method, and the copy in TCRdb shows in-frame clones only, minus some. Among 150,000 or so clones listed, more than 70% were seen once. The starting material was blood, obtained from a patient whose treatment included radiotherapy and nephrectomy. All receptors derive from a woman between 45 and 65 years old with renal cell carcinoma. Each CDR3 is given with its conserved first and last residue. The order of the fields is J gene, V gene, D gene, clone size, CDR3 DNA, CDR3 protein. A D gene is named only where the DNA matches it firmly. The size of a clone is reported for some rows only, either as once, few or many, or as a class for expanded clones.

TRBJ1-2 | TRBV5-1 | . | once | TGCGCCAGCAGCTTGGTTATAGGTTCAGCTTTTAACTATGGCTACACCTTC | CASSLVIGSAFNYGYTF
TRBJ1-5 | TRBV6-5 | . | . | TGTGCCAGCAGTTACAGGGGAGGAGGGCAGCCCCAGCATTTT | CASSYRGGGQPQHF
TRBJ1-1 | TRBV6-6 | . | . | TGTGCCACGCAGGGGTACATTGACACTGAAGCTTTCTTT | CATQGYIDTEAFF
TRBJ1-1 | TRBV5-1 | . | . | TGCGCCAGCAGACTTGGGGGGTTTGCCACTGAAGCTTTCTTT | CASRLGGFATEAFF
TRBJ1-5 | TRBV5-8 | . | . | TGTGCCAGCAGCTCCATGGAGATCAATCAGCCCCAGCATTTT | CASSSMEINQPQHF
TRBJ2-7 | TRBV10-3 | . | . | TGTGCCATCAGTGAGTCGAGATCCTCCTACGAGCAGTACTTC | CAISESRSSYEQYF
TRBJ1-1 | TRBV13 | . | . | TGTGCCAGCAGCTTTGGGACAACCCAGAGGGCTTTCTTT | CASSFGTTQRAFF
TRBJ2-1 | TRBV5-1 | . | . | TGCGCCAGCAGCTTCGGGGGCTCCTACAATGAGCAGTTCTTC | CASSFGGSYNEQFF
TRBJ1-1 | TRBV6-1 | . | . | TGTGCCAGCAGTGAAGCGCCATTGAATGAAGCTTTCTTT | CASSEAPLNEAFF
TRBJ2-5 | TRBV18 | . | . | TGTGCCAGCTCACAGGCCTTCCAAGAGACCCAGTACTTC | CASSQAFQETQYF
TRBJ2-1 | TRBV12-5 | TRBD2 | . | TGTGCTAGTGGCCGACCACTAGCGGGGGCCCTAAGGAATGAGCAGTTCTTC | CASGRPLAGALRNEQFF
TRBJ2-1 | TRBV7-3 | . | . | TGTGCCAGCAGCTCCGAGGGCGGGGTTCTCTACAATGAGCAGTTCTTC | CASSSEGGVLYNEQFF
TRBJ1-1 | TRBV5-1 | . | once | TGCGCCAGCAGCGTGACAGCCCCAGATGTCGATACGGCTGAAGCTTTCTTT | CASSVTAPDVDTAEAFF
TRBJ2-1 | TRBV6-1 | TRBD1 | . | TGTGCCAGCATCGCCGGGACAGCGAACAATGAGCAGTTCTTC | CASIAGTANNEQFF
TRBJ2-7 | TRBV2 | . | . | TGTGCCAGCAGTGGCGAGATAACCTACGAGCAGTACTTC | CASSGEITYEQYF
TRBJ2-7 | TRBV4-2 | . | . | TGTGCCAGCAGCCGTGTTCCCTACGAGCAGTACTTC | CASSRVPYEQYF
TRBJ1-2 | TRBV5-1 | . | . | TGCGCCAGCAGCTTGGGAGCGGGGAGAGGCTACACCTTC | CASSLGAGRGYTF
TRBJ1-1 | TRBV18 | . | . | TGTGCCAGCTCACCACCAGTAAACGTTTTGCAGGGTGAAGCTTTCTTT | CASSPPVNVLQGEAFF
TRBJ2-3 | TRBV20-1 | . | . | TGCAGTGCTAGGAGGCCAGATACGCAGTATTTT | CSARRPDTQYF
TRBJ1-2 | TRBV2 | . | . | TGTGCCAGCAGTACGGCCATCTTGCAGGGAGCTCGGGGCTACACCTTC | CASSTAILQGARGYTF
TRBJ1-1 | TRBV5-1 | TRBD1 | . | TGCGCCAGCAGGCCCCGGGCAGGGGGCGAAGGATGGACTGAAGCTTTCTTT | CASRPRAGGEGWTEAFF
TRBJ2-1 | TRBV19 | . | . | TGTGCCAGTAGTATAGACAGGGGCGCCTACAATGAGCAGTTCTTC | CASSIDRGAYNEQFF
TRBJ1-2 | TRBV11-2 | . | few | TGTGCCAGCAGCGCCAGGGGTGGCTACACCTTC | CASSARGGYTF
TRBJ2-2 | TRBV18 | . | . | TGTGCCAGCTCACCGTGGGTGGACGGGGAGCTGTTTTTT | CASSPWVDGELFF
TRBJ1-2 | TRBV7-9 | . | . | TGTGCCAGCAGCTCAACCAACGGGGTGCGGATCGGCTACACCTTC | CASSSTNGVRIGYTF
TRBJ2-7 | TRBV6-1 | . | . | TGTGCCAGCAGTGTAGCTTACGCCCTTTACGAGCAGTACTTC | CASSVAYALYEQYF
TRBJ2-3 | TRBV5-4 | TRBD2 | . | TGTGCCAGCAGCTTGGGAATAGCGGGGGGATTAGATACGCAGTATTTT | CASSLGIAGGLDTQYF
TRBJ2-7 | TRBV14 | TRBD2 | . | TGTGCCAGCAGCCGGGGCATAGCGGGGGGCCTCTACGAGCAGTACTTC | CASSRGIAGGLYEQYF
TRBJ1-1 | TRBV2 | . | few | TGTGCCAGCAGTGACTGGGGGGCGATGAACACTGAAGCTTTCTTT | CASSDWGAMNTEAFF
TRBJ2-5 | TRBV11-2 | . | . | TGTGCCAGCAGCTTAGGTAGCGTCGAGACCCAGTACTTC | CASSLGSVETQYF
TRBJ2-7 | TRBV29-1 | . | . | TGCAGCGTCGGTAAGAAGCCCCTTGAGCAGTACTTC | CSVGKKPLEQYF
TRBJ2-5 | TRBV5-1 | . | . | TGCGCCAGCAGCTTGGATGGCGATTACCAAGAGACCCAGTACTTC | CASSLDGDYQETQYF
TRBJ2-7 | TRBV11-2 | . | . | TGTGCCAGCAGCTTAGACGGGACCTACGAGCAGTACTTC | CASSLDGTYEQYF
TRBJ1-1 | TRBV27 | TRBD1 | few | TGTGCCAGCAGTGACAGGACAGGGGGCGCAGAAGCTTTTGAAGCTTTCTTT | CASSDRTGGAEAFEAFF
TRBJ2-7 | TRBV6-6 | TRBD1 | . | TGTGCCAGCAGCACAGGGGTCGAGCAGTACTTC | CASSTGVEQYF
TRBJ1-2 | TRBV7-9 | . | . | TGTGCCAGCAGCTTAGATCCGGGGTATGGCTACACCTTC | CASSLDPGYGYTF
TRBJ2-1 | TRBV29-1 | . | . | TGCAGCGTTGAAGATAACCCGAGCTCCTACAATGAGCAGTTCTTC | CSVEDNPSSYNEQFF
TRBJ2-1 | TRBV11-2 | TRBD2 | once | TGTGCCAGCAGCTTAGACCTAGCGGGGGGCTCCTACAATGAGCAGTTCTTC | CASSLDLAGGSYNEQFF
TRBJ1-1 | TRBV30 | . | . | TGTGCCTGGAGCGTTCCCTGGGGGGATGAAGCTTTCTTT | CAWSVPWGDEAFF
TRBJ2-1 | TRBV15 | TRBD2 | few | TGTGCCACCAGCAGAAAATTGCAAATAGCGGGGGGCTACAATGAGCAGTTCTTC | CATSRKLQIAGGYNEQFF
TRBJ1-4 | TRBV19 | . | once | TGTGCCAGTAGTTTGTTAATCGAGCCTAGGGGACTGTTTTTT | CASSLLIEPRGLFF
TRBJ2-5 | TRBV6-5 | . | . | TGTGCCAGCAGTTACAGGGAAAAAGAGACCCAGTACTTC | CASSYREKETQYF
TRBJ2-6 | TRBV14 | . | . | TGTGCCAGCAGCCAAGGGGGGTCCTGGGCCAACGTCCTGACTTTC | CASSQGGSWANVLTF
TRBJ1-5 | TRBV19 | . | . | TGTGCCAGTAGTATCGCCTCATCTGGTAGTGGCCCCCAGCATTTT | CASSIASSGSGPQHF
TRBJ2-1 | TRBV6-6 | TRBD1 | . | TGTGCCAGCAGGGGGGACAGGGGAAGGTGGGGTGAGCAGTTCTTC | CASRGDRGRWGEQFF
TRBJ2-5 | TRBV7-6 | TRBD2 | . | TGTGCCAGCAGCCTTGGGACTAGCGGACGAGAGACCCAGTACTTC | CASSLGTSGRETQYF
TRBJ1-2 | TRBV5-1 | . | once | TGCGCCAGCAGCTTGGATCCTGACTATGGCTACACCTTC | CASSLDPDYGYTF
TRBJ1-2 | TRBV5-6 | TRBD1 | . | TGTGCCAGCAGCAAACCGACAGGGGACAACTATGGCTACACCTTC | CASSKPTGDNYGYTF
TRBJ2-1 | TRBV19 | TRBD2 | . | TGTGCCAGTAGCGGGTCCCCGGGGGGTCATGAGCAGTTCTTC | CASSGSPGGHEQFF
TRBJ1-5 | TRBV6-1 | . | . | TGTGCCAGCAGTGATATTCCGGGTCAGCCCCGGCATTTT | CASSDIPGQPRHF
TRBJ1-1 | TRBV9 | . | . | TGTGCCAGCAGCGCCCGAGGTATTGCTAACACTGAAGCTTTCTTT | CASSARGIANTEAFF
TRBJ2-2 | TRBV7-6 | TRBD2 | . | TGTGCCAGCAGCTCCCAGACTAGCGGGGGAACCGGGGAGCTGTTTTTT | CASSSQTSGGTGELFF
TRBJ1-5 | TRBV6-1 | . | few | TGTGCCAGCAAGCGAACAGGGAATCAGCCCCAGCATTTT | CASKRTGNQPQHF
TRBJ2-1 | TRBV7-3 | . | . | TGTGCCAGCAGCTTAACGAGGGGAGTATACTCCTACAATGAGCAGTTCTTC | CASSLTRGVYSYNEQFF